Following are 18 T cell receptor beta chains from one sample sequenced in a study of control samples from healthy donors and cancer patients. Produced via immunoSEQ multiplex PCR; TCRdb's table is partial and in-frame only. The sample contains about 120,000 clones, roughly 88% of which appear only once. The sequenced material came from blood. These receptors came from a man aged 40-49 years in good health.

This clone was picked up a small number of times. The chain employs TRBV1 and TRBJ2-7; TRBD2 is the table's D call, not checked against the DNA. TRBV1 is a pseudogene segment. This CDR3 spans 15 amino acids. The DNA for the CDR3 is TGCACCGGGGTAGCGGGGGTTTCATACTCCTACGAGCAGTACTTC. It yields the protein CTGVAGVSYSYEQYF.

The V gene is TRBV11-3, the J gene TRBJ2-7; 8 nucleotides match TRBD1. The ends lost 3 bases at V and 6 bases at J; junction bases unmatched: 1. The CDR3 has 12 residues. Per germline, CDR1 SGHNT and CDR2 YENEEA. The CDR3 is CASSFTGGEQYF. In DNA, the CDR3 is TGTGCCAGCAGCTTCACAGGGGGCGAGCAGTACTTC.

The chain joins TRBV11-2 to TRBJ2-7; D gene ambiguous. The ends were cut back, 2 bases at V and 0 bases at J, with 11 bases in the middle. From germline, CDR1 is SGHAT and CDR2 FQNNGV. The CDR3 runs to 15 residues. CDR3 in DNA: TGTGCCAGCAGCTTAAAACATCTAGGCTCCTACGAGCAGTACTTC. Protein product: CASSLKHLGSYEQYF. The full variable domain, in which reference TRBV11-2 and TRBJ2-7 provide the parts outside the CDR3, is EAGVAQSPRYKIIEKRQSVAFWCNPISGHATLYWYQQILGQGPKLLIQFQNNGVVDDSQLPKDRFSAERLKGVDSTLKIQPAKLEDSAVYLCASSLKHLGSYEQYFGPGTRLTVT.

This chain links TRBV30 with TRBJ1-1; no firm D call. V was cut by 8 bases and J by 5 bases, with 12 bases left in between. Germline values: CDR1 GTSNPN, CDR2 SVGIG (reference sequence). There are 11 residues in the CDR3. The CDR3 nucleotides are TGTGCCGCCAGGACTTATACTGAAGCTTTCTTT. Its protein is CAARTYTEAFF.

The chain couples TRBV10-1 to TRBJ2-2; no clear D gene. CDR3 length equals 13 residues. Per the germline V gene, CDR1 is WNHNN and CDR2 is SYGVQD (reference sequence). V was trimmed by 2 bases and J by 6 bases, leaving 7 bases between them. DNA of the CDR3: TGCGCCAGCAGTGAGAAGTTCGCCGGGGAGCTGTTTTTT. This sequence encodes CASSEKFAGELFF.

V and J are TRBV30 and TRBJ1-6; D not resolved. CDR1 and CDR2 from the germline V gene are GTSNPN and SVGIG (reference sequence). This CDR3 comprises 12 residues. V shed 5 bases and J shed 14 bases, with 16 bases lying between them. The CDR3 DNA follows: TGTGCCTGGTCGATGTCAGGCGGTTCCCTCCACTTT. Its translation: CAWSMSGGSLHF.

This chain links TRBV9 with TRBJ2-2, with a weak D call TRBD2 (6 bases). The V end lost 0 bases, the J end lost 5 bases, and 11 bases lay between the germline ends. The CDR3 is made up of 15 amino acids. Germline loops: CDR1 SGDLS, CDR2 YYNGEE. The CDR3 spells CASSVDARGTGELFF. The CDR3 DNA is TGTGCCAGCAGCGTAGACGCTCGGGGGACCGGGGAGCTGTTTTTT.

The chain links TRBV5-1 to TRBJ1-4; TRBD1 is a possible D gene (5 bases). The germline V gene encodes CDR1 SGHRS and CDR2 YFSETQ. This CDR3 region has 14 residues. Trimming removed 5 bases at V and 3 bases at J, with 11 bases between. The CDR3 region has the DNA TGCGCCAGCAGTCGGGACTCCTCTAATGAAAAACTGTTTTTT. As protein: CASSRDSSNEKLFF.

V and J are TRBV5-6 and TRBJ1-4, with TRBD1 as a possible D gene (6 bases). Germline loops: CDR1 SGHDT, CDR2 YYEEEE. Trimming stripped 4 bases from V and 7 bases from J, with 11 bases between. The CDR3 has 13 amino acids. In DNA form, the CDR3 reads TGTGCCAGCAGCGTAGGACAGACTGAAAAACTGTTTTTT. Its translation: CASSVGQTEKLFF.

V gene TRBV7-9 combines with J gene TRBJ1-6; D gene ambiguous. Germline V lookup: CDR1 SEHNR, CDR2 FQNEAQ (reference sequence). Deletions cut 5 bases from V and 4 bases from J, with 9 bases between. This CDR3 comprises 14 residues. This chain's CDR3 is CASSLPVYNSPLHF. The CDR3 DNA reads as TGTGCCAGCAGCCTACCTGTTTATAATTCACCCCTCCACTTT.

J is TRBJ2-7 and V is TRBV5-1, with 14 bases matching TRBD2. CDR3 size: 19 residues. Germline V gene data show CDR1 as SGHRS and CDR2 as YFSETQ. The J segment lost 5 bases and the V segment lost 0 bases, leaving 13 bases of the junction unmatched. This CDR3 is CASSLVLRGLAGEEDEQYF. The CDR3 DNA reads as TGCGCCAGCAGCTTGGTCCTTCGGGGACTAGCGGGGGAAGAAGACGAGCAGTACTTC.

The chain combines TRBV9 with TRBJ2-3, with D hard to call. Trimming pared 3 bases from V and 5 bases from J, leaving 10 bases between. Germline V lookup: CDR1 SGDLS, CDR2 YYNGEE. The CDR3 contains 13 residues. The CDR3 bases are TGTGCCAGCAGCGGGACCCATGGAGATACGCAGTATTTT. As protein: CASSGTHGDTQYF.

This clone occurred a few times. The genes are TRBV18 and TRBJ2-3, with TRBD2 as a possible D gene (9 bases). Trimming pared 1 base from V and 5 bases from J, leaving 16 bases between. Looked up from germline, CDR1 is KGHSH and CDR2 is LQKENI. This CDR3 spans 16 amino acids. CDR3 sequence: CASSPLASGTGDTQYF. CDR3 bases: TGTGCCAGCTCACCACTGGCTAGCGGGACAGGAGATACGCAGTATTTT.

V usage is TRBV5-4 and J usage is TRBJ2-5; TRBD2 aligns across 8 bases. V dropped 4 bases and J dropped 2; count of bases not matched to a gene: 7. Germline CDR1 and CDR2: SGHNT and YYREEE (reference sequence). The CDR3 consists of 15 residues. The CDR3 coding sequence is TGTGCCAGCAGCCTCCGGTCGGGAGGGCAAGAGACCCAGTACTTC. Translated: CASSLRSGGQETQYF. The variable domain in full, completed from reference TRBV5-4 and TRBJ2-5, reads ETGVTQSPTHLIKTRGQQVTLRCSSQSGHNTVSWYQQALGQGPQFIFQYYREEENGRGNFPPRFSGLQFPNYSSELNVNALELDDSALYLCASSLRSGGQETQYFGPGTRLLVL.

The sample holds one count of this clone. The chain joins TRBV13 to TRBJ1-3; D unresolved. The CDR3 totals 16 residues. Germline V gene data show CDR1 as PRHDT and CDR2 as FYEKMQ (reference sequence). V lost 2 bases and J lost 0, with 11 bases in between. The CDR3 DNA follows: TGTGCCAGCAGCTTATCGATCCGGATCTCTGGAAACACCATATATTTT. This codes for CASSLSIRISGNTIYF.

V gene TRBV4-1 combines with J gene TRBJ1-1; D gene unclear. This CDR3 is built from 17 residues. Trimming removed 4 bases from V and 0 bases from J, with 18 bases in between. CDR1 and CDR2 (germline): MGHRA, YSYEKL. DNA of the CDR3: TGCGCCAGCAGCCGGGAGAGGGAGGGTCGGGTGAACACTGAAGCTTTCTTT. This encodes CASSREREGRVNTEAFF.

This clone has only a few counts. This chain joins TRBV4-2 and TRBJ1-4, with D perhaps TRBD1 (6 bases). Trimming took off 0 bases at V and 5 bases at J, with 10 bases between the two ends. The V gene's germline CDR1 is LGHNA and CDR2 YNFKEQ. The CDR3 spans 15 residues. The CDR3 sequence is CASSQDYGQNEKLFF. Written as DNA, the CDR3 is TGTGCCAGCAGCCAAGATTACGGACAGAATGAAAAACTGTTTTTT.

The gene calls are TRBV18 and TRBJ2-1; 10 bases fit TRBD2. V shed 4 bases and J 0 bases; nucleotides not matched to a gene: 9. This CDR3 has 18 residues. The germline CDR1 and CDR2 sequences are KGHSH and LQKENI. CDR3 in amino acids: CASSLASGGESSYNEQFF. The CDR3 nucleotides are TGTGCCAGCTCACTGGCTAGCGGGGGTGAAAGCTCCTACAATGAGCAGTTCTTC.